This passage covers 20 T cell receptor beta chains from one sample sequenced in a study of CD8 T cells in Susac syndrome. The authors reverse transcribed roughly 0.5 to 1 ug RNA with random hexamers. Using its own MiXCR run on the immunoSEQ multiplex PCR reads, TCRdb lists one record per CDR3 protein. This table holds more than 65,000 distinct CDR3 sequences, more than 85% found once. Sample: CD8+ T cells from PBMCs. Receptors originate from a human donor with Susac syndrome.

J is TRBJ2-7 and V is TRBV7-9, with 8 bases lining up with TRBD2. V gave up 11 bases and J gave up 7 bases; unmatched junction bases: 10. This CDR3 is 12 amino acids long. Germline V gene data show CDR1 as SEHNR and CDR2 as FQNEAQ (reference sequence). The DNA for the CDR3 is TGTGCCGAGCAGGCGGGAGGAGGTGAGCAGTACTTC. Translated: CAEQAGGGEQYF. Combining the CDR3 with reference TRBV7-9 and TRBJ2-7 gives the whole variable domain DTGVSQNPRHKITKRGQNVTFRCDPISEHNRLYWYRQTLGQGPEFLTYFQNEAQLEKSRLLSDRFSAERPKGSFSTLEIQRTEQGDSAMYLCAEQAGGGEQYFGPGTRLTVT.

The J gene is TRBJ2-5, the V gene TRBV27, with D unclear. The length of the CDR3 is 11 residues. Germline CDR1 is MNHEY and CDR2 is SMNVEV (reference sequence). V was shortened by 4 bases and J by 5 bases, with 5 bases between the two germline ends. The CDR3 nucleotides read TGTGCCAGCAGTTCGCGGGAGACCCAGTACTTC. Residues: CASSSRETQYF.

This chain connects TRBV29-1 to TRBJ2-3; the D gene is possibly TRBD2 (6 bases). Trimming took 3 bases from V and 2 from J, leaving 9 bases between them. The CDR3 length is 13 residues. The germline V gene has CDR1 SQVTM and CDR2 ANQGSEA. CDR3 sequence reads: CSVEAGLTDTQYF. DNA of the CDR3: TGCAGCGTTGAGGCGGGACTCACAGATACGCAGTATTTT.

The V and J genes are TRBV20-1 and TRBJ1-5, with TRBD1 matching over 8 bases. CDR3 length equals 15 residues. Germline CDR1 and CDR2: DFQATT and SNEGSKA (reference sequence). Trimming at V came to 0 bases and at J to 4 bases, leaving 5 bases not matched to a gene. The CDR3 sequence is CSARDVGQGNQPQHF. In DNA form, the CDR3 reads TGCAGTGCTAGAGATGTCGGACAGGGTAATCAGCCCCAGCATTTT.

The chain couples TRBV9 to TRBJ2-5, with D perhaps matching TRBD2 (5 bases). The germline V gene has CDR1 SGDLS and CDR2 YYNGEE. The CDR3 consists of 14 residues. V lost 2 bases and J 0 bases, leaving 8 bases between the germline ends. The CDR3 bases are TGTGCCAGCAGCGTCGCGGGTAACCAAGAGACCCAGTACTTC. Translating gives CASSVAGNQETQYF.

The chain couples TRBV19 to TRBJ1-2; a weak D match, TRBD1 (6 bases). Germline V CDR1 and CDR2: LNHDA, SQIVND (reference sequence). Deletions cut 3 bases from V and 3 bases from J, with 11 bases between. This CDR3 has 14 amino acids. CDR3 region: CASSMDRLDYGYTF. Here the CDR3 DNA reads TGTGCCAGTAGTATGGACAGACTCGACTATGGCTACACCTTC.

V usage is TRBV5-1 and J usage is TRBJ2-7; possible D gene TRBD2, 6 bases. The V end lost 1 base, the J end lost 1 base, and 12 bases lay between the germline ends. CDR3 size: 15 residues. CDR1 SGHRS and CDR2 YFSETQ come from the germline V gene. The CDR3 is CASSLFSGESYEQYF. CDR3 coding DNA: TGCGCCAGCAGCTTGTTTTCGGGGGAATCCTACGAGCAGTACTTC.

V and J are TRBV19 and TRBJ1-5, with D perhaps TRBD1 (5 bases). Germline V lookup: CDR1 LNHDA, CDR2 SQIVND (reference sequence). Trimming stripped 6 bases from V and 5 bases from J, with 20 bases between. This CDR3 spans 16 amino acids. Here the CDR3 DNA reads TGTGCCAGTAGATGGGGGGGGTTCAGTTTTGATCAGCCCCAGCATTTT. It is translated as CASRWGGFSFDQPQHF. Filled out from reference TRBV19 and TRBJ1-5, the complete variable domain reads DGGITQSPKYLFRKEGQNVTLSCEQNLNHDAMYWYRQDPGQGLRLIYYSQIVNDFQKGDIAEGYSVSREKKESFPLTVTSAQKNPTAFYLCASRWGGFSFDQPQHFGDGTRLSIL.

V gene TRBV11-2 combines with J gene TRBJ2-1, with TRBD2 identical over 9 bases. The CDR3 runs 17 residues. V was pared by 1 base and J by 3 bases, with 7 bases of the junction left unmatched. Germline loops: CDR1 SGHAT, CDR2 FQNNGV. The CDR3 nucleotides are TGTGCCAGCAGCTTAGGATACGGGACTAGCAGCTACAATGAGCAGTTCTTC. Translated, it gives CASSLGYGTSSYNEQFF. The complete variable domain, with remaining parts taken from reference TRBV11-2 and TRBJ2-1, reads EAGVAQSPRYKIIEKRQSVAFWCNPISGHATLYWYQQILGQGPKLLIQFQNNGVVDDSQLPKDRFSAERLKGVDSTLKIQPAKLEDSAVYLCASSLGYGTSSYNEQFFGPGTRLTVL.

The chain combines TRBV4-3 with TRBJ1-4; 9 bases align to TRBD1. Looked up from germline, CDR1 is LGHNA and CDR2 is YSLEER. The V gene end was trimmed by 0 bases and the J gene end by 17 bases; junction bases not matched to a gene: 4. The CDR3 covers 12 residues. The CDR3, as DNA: TGCGCCAGCAGCCAAGATGGGGACAGGGTCTTTTTT. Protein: CASSQDGDRVFF.

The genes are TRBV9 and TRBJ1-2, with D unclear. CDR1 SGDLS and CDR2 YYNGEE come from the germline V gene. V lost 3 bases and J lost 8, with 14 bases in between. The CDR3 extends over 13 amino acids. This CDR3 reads CASSAGWFKGYTF. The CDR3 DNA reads TGTGCCAGCAGCGCCGGCTGGTTTAAGGGCTACACCTTC.

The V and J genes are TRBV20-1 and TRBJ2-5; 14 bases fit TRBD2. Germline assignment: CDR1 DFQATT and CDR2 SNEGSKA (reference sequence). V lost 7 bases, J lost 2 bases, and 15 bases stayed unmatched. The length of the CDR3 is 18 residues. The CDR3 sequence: CSVKLGTSGSRPQETQYF. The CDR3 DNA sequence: TGCAGTGTAAAGCTTGGGACTAGCGGGAGTCGGCCTCAAGAGACCCAGTACTTC.

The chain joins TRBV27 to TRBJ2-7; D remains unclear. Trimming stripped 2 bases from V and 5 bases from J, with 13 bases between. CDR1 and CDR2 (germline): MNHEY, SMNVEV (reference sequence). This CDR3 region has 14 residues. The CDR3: CASSLRPTADEQYF. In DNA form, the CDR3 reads TGTGCCAGCAGTTTAAGGCCGACCGCAGACGAGCAGTACTTC.

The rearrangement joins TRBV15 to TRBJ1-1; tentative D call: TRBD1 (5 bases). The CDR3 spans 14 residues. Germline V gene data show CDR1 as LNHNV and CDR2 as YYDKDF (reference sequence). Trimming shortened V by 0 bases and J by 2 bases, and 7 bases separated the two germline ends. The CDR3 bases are TGTGCCACCAGCAGAGACAGGGATAACACTGAAGCTTTCTTT. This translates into CATSRDRDNTEAFF.

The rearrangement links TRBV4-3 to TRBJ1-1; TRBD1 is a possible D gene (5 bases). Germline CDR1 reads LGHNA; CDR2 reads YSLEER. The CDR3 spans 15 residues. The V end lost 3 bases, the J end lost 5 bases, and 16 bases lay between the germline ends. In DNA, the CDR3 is TGCGCCAGCAGCCAGATCGACTCCTACAGGACTGAAGCTTTCTTT. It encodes CASSQIDSYRTEAFF.

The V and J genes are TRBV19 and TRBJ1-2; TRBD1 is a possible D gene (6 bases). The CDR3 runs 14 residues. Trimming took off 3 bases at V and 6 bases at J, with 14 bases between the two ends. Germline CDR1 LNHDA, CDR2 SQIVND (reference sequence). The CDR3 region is CASSIRQALDGYTF. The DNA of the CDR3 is TGTGCCAGTAGTATCAGACAGGCCCTAGATGGCTACACCTTC. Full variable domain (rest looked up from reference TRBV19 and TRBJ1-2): DGGITQSPKYLFRKEGQNVTLSCEQNLNHDAMYWYRQDPGQGLRLIYYSQIVNDFQKGDIAEGYSVSREKKESFPLTVTSAQKNPTAFYLCASSIRQALDGYTFGSGTRLTVV.

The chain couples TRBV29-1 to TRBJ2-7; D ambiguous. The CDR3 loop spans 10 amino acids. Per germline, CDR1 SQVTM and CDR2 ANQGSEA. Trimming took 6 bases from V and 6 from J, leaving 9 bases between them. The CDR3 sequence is CSVIIGEQYF. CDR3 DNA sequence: TGCAGCGTGATCATAGGCGAGCAGTACTTC.

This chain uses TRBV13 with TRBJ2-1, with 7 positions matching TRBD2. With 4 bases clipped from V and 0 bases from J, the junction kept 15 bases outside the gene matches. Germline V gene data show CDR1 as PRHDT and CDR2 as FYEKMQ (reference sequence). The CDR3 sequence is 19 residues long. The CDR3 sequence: CASSSSTDLAVSSYNEQFF. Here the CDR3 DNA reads TGTGCCAGCAGCTCCTCGACAGACCTAGCGGTCAGCTCCTACAATGAGCAGTTCTTC.

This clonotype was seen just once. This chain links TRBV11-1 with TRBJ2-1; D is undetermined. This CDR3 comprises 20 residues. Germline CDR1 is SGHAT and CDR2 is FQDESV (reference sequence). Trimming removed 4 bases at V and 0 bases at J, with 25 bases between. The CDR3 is CASSSPQLASLPSSYNEQFF. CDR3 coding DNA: TGTGCCAGCAGCTCGCCCCAGCTCGCCTCCCTTCCCAGCTCCTACAATGAGCAGTTCTTC. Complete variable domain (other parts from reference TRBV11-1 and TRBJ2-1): EAEVAQSPRYKITEKSQAVAFWCDPISGHATLYWYRQILGQGPELLVQFQDESVVDDSQLPKDRFSAERLKGVDSTLKIQPAELGDSAMYLCASSSPQLASLPSSYNEQFFGPGTRLTVL.

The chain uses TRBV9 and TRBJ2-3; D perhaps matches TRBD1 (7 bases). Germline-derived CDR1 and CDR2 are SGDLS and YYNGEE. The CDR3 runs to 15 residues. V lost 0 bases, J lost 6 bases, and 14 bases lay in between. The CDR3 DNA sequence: TGTGCCAGCAGCGTAGAAGGGACAGCGGGTGATACGCAGTATTTT. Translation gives CASSVEGTAGDTQYF.